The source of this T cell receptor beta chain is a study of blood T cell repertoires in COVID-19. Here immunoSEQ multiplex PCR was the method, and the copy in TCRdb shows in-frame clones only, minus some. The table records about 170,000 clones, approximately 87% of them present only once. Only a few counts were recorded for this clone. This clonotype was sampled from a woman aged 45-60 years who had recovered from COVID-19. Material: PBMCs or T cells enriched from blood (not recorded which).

The CDR3 region has the DNA TGTGCCAGCAGTCCGGGACAGGGGTACTACTCCGCTGGAAACACCATATATTTT. Translating it yields CASSPGQGYYSAGNTIYF. V is TRBV28 and J is TRBJ1-3; 10 nucleotides match TRBD1. Losses at the gene ends were 5 bases for V and 2 bases for J; bases not matched to a gene: 12. CDR1 is MDHEN, CDR2 SYDVKM, per germline. The CDR3 consists of 18 residues.